This T cell receptor (beta chain) was obtained from a study of CXCR3-negative and CXCR3-positive naive CD8 T cells. TRB cDNA was prepared as libraries by UMI-labeled 5' RACE. TCRdb re-analyzed the 5' RACE reads; it lists each CDR3 protein once, without DNA. The sample holds under 70,000 distinct CDR3 sequences. As regards this clonotype: Its antigen is as yet unknown.

Germline CDR1 is SGHRS and CDR2 is YFSETQ. This CDR3 spans 14 amino acids. Findings and limits, study-wide: The study found more hydrophobic TRB CDR3s in CXCR3-positive naive cells than in CXCR3-negative naive cells. Whereas memory cells differed, naive CXCR3-negative and CXCR3-positive cells shared similar TRBV-TRBJ usage.

This sequence was found in a human donor in good health. Some clones in this sample may be carry-over from other donors' samples. The sequenced sample was naive CXCR3+ CD8+ T cells from blood. Subset given: CD45RO-CCR7+CD27+CD95- naive CD8+ T cells expressing CXCR3 (TNR3+). This chain links TRBV5-1 with TRBJ2-7; the TRBD1 assignment by TCRdb is unverifiable without DNA. The CDR3 reads CASSSEGVRSEQYF.